The 21 T cell receptor beta chains presented below share a single source sample, sequenced in a study of graft-versus-host responses after intestinal transplantation. These receptors have no known antigen. Repertoires were generated with immunoSEQ multiplex PCR, while TCRdb's copy carries only in-frame clones and drops some. The sample yields over 75,000 clones, roughly 84% seen once. Sequenced here: unstimulated CD8+ T cells sorted from spleen or lymph node cells, sampled before transplant. The receptors stem from a human donor who was the organ donor for an intestinal transplant.

The V gene is TRBV29-1, the J gene TRBJ2-7, with 7 bases lining up with TRBD1. The ends lost 4 bases at V and 2 bases at J; junction bases unmatched: 5. This CDR3 spans 13 amino acids. Germline assignment: CDR1 SQVTM and CDR2 ANQGSEA. The CDR3 coding sequence is TGCAGCGTTGCACCTGGACAGGCCTACGAGCAGTACTTC. It specifies CSVAPGQAYEQYF.

The chain employs TRBV4-1 and TRBJ2-5, with TRBD2 identical over 7 bases. The end of the DNA aligns better with TRBJ2-7, so the J call may be wrong. This CDR3 comprises 13 residues. CDR1 is MGHRA, CDR2 YSYEKL, per germline. CDR3 sequence reads: CASSQGDYYEQYF. In DNA, the CDR3 is TGCGCCAGCAGCCAAGGGGACTACTACGAGCAGTACTTC.

J is TRBJ1-1 and V is TRBV11-2; the match to TRBD1 covers 8 bases. CDR1 and CDR2 (germline): SGHAT, FQNNGV. V shed 5 bases and J 0 bases; nucleotides not matched to a gene: 2. CDR3 length: 14 amino acids. The CDR3 DNA reads as TGTGCCAGCAGCCTCAGGGGGCTGAACACTGAAGCTTTCTTT. Amino acid sequence: CASSLRGLNTEAFF.

The rearrangement uses TRBV9 and TRBJ1-1; D possibly corresponds to TRBD1 (5 bases). With 4 bases removed from V and 6 bases from J, the gap between germline ends came to 19 bases. This CDR3 comprises 15 residues. Germline V gives CDR1 SGDLS, CDR2 YYNGEE. In DNA form, the CDR3 reads TGTGCCAGCAGCTCCTCGGTAGGGGAGATTGCTGAAGCTTTCTTT. It is translated as CASSSSVGEIAEAFF.

The chain uses TRBV19 and TRBJ2-6; D is ambiguous. V was cut by 3 bases and J by 4 bases, with 4 bases left in between. The CDR3 is made up of 13 amino acids. The V gene's germline CDR1 is LNHDA and CDR2 SQIVND (reference sequence). CDR3 in amino acids: CASSIVGANVLTF. CDR3 DNA: TGTGCCAGTAGTATTGTCGGGGCCAACGTCCTGACTTTC.

The chain recombines TRBV30 with TRBJ2-2, with 11 nucleotides matching TRBD2. Germline trimming cut 2 bases from V and 6 bases from J; bases unmatched to any gene: 11. Germline-derived CDR1 and CDR2 are GTSNPN and SVGIG (reference sequence). This CDR3 is 17 amino acids long. This chain's CDR3 is CAWSMVAGGFLSGELFF. CDR3 coding DNA: TGTGCCTGGAGTATGGTAGCGGGAGGGTTCTTGTCCGGGGAGCTGTTTTTT.

The V gene is TRBV28, the J gene TRBJ2-7; 7 bases fit TRBD1. This CDR3 is built from 17 residues. J gave up 1 base and V 4 bases, and 13 bases lay outside the gene matches. Germline V lookup: CDR1 MDHEN, CDR2 SYDVKM. Here the CDR3 DNA reads TGTGCCAGCAGTTCCTCTTTCAGGGGGACAAGGTCCTACGAGCAGTACTTC. Translation: CASSSSFRGTRSYEQYF.

The chain uses TRBV5-6 and TRBJ1-1; 8 bases fit TRBD1. Trimming at V came to 5 bases and at J to 3 bases, leaving 12 bases not matched to a gene. CDR1 and CDR2 (germline): SGHDT, YYEEEE. CDR3 length equals 16 residues. The CDR3 reads CASRPDRADLDTEAFF. Written as DNA, the CDR3 is TGTGCCAGCAGACCGGACAGGGCGGATCTGGACACTGAAGCTTTCTTT.

V gene TRBV10-3 combines with J gene TRBJ1-2; D perhaps matches TRBD1 (5 bases). CDR1 and CDR2 (germline): ENHRY, SYGVKD. This CDR3 contains 13 residues. Trimming removed 7 bases at V and 6 bases at J, with 15 bases between. The CDR3 DNA reads TGTGCCATCACGGACACGGATCCCGATGGCTACACCTTC. It is translated as CAITDTDPDGYTF.

The V and J genes are TRBV7-2 and TRBJ2-2; 8 nucleotides agree with TRBD2. The CDR3 totals 17 residues. V lost 5 bases, J lost 0 bases, and 8 bases stayed unmatched. In germline, CDR1 is SGHTA, CDR2 FQGNSA. DNA of the CDR3: TGTGCCAGCAGCGTACAACTAGCGGCAACGAACACCGGGGAGCTGTTTTTT. Translating it yields CASSVQLAATNTGELFF.

The chain recombines TRBV27 with TRBJ2-6, with 7 bases fitting TRBD1. Germline assignment: CDR1 MNHEY and CDR2 SMNVEV (reference sequence). After removal of 8 bases from V and 1 base from J, the junction contained 11 bases not matched to a gene. CDR3 length: 17 amino acids. The CDR3 DNA follows: TGTGCCAGCCTACCGACAGGGACCCTATCTGGGGCCAACGTCCTGACTTTC. This sequence encodes CASLPTGTLSGANVLTF.

The genes are TRBV6-4 and TRBJ2-1; 11 nucleotides align to TRBD2. J lost 8 bases, V lost 5 bases, and 5 bases had no gene match. The CDR3 runs 14 residues. Germline CDR1 reads MRHNA; CDR2 reads SNTAGT. In DNA, the CDR3 is TGTGCCAGCAGTACTAGCGGGGGCGCGGATGAGCAGTTCTTC. Its protein is CASSTSGGADEQFF.

In this sample, this clone turned up once. The chain has TRBV28 and TRBJ2-1; TRBD1 or TRBD2 may be the D gene (5 bases each). The germline V and J ends were trimmed by 4 bases and 8 bases, with 12 bases remaining between them. This CDR3 contains 13 residues. CDR1 and CDR2 (germline): MDHEN, SYDVKM. The CDR3 is CASSSRGPYEQFF. CDR3 coding DNA: TGTGCCAGCAGTTCGAGGGGACCTTATGAGCAGTTCTTC.

J is TRBJ1-6 and V is TRBV6-6; tentative D call: TRBD1 (5 bases). The CDR3 covers 14 residues. The germline V and J ends were trimmed by 2 bases and 7 bases, with 9 bases remaining between them. CDR1 MNHNY and CDR2 SVGAGI come from the germline V gene (reference sequence). The CDR3 DNA reads as TGTGCCAGCAGTTACGCCTGGGACAATTCACCCCTCCACTTT. It encodes CASSYAWDNSPLHF.

V and J are TRBV5-1 and TRBJ1-1; D remains unclear. CDR3 length equals 15 residues. Trimming cost V 6 bases and J 4 bases, with 19 bases left between them. In germline, CDR1 is SGHRS, CDR2 YFSETQ. Written as DNA, the CDR3 is TGCGCCAGCATGGGAGGGTCGAGGGATGGCACTGAAGCTTTCTTT. Translating gives CASMGGSRDGTEAFF. The full variable domain, with the rest looked up from reference TRBV5-1 and TRBJ1-1, is KAGVTQTPRYLIKTRGQQVTLSCSPISGHRSVSWYQQTPGQGLQFLFEYFSETQRNKGNFPGRFSGRQFSNSRSEMNVSTLELGDSALYLCASMGGSRDGTEAFFGQGTRLTVV.

The genes are TRBV19 and TRBJ1-1; 9 bases map to TRBD1. From germline, CDR1 is LNHDA and CDR2 SQIVND (reference sequence). The CDR3 totals 14 residues. The junction had 5 bases not matched to a gene; V was cut back by 8 bases and J by 1 base. The CDR3 bases are TGTGCCAGTGGACTACAGGGGGCGAACACTGAAGCTTTCTTT. Translation: CASGLQGANTEAFF.

The chain carries TRBV28 and TRBJ1-3; D may be TRBD1 (5 bases). CDR3 length: 16 residues. V lost 8 bases and J 4 bases, leaving 21 bases between the germline ends. Germline assignment: CDR1 MDHEN and CDR2 SYDVKM. CDR3 region: CASRFQGTYLGNTIYF. CDR3 DNA: TGTGCCAGCCGGTTCCAGGGAACGTATTTGGGAAACACCATATATTTT. Looking up the rest from reference TRBV28 and TRBJ1-3 gives the full variable domain: DVKVTQSSRYLVKRTGEKVFLECVQDMDHENMFWYRQDPGLGLRLIYFSYDVKMKEKGDIPEGYSVSREKKERFSLILESASTNQTSMYLCASRFQGTYLGNTIYFGEGSWLTVV.

This clone was seen more than once but under ten times. The V and J genes are TRBV4-2 and TRBJ2-3; 7 bases align to TRBD2. The CDR3 covers 16 residues. V lost 0 bases and J lost 4; bases outside the gene matches: 7. Germline V gene data show CDR1 as LGHNA and CDR2 as YNFKEQ. The chain's CDR3 is CASSQDSSGNPDTQYF. CDR3 nucleotide sequence: TGTGCCAGCAGCCAAGATTCCAGCGGGAACCCAGATACGCAGTATTTT.

This chain joins TRBV7-6 and TRBJ2-5; D is perhaps TRBD2 (5 bases). The germline V gene has CDR1 SGHVS and CDR2 FNYEAQ. V was trimmed by 7 bases and J by 3 bases, leaving 12 bases between them. The CDR3 has 13 residues. In nucleotides, the CDR3 is TGTGCCAGCAACTCATGGGGAGAAGAGACCCAGTACTTC. Its translation is CASNSWGEETQYF.

The chain has TRBV5-1 and TRBJ2-1; TRBD2 aligns across 11 bases. CDR1 is SGHRS, CDR2 YFSETQ, per germline. After removal of 0 bases from V and 4 bases from J, the junction contained 6 bases not matched to a gene. The CDR3 is 17 amino acids. CDR3: CASSLALAGALYNEQFF. For the CDR3, the DNA is TGCGCCAGCAGCTTGGCACTAGCGGGGGCCCTATACAATGAGCAGTTCTTC.

This clone was observed a handful of times. The chain uses TRBV5-4 and TRBJ1-2; 11 bases agree with TRBD1. CDR1 is SGHNT and CDR2 is YYREEE in the germline V gene (reference sequence). After removal of 4 bases from V and 6 bases from J, the junction contained 5 bases not matched to a gene. This CDR3 is built from 14 residues. The CDR3 region has the DNA TGTGCCAGCAGCGCAGGACAGGGGGCGGATGGCTACACCTTC. Its protein product is CASSAGQGADGYTF.